The 2 T cell receptor beta chains reported below all come from one sample, sequenced in a study of vaccination effects on CD4 cells after COVID-19. These receptors lack a known antigen. Ahead of sequencing, the ViraFEST assay grew antigen-specific CD4+ T cells using viral peptide pools. Following an approximately 11-day culture, CD4+ T cells were purified. The data were produced by immunoSEQ multiplex PCR, yet TCRdb's version contains in-frame clones alone and is incomplete. This table holds approximately 30,000 clones, roughly two thirds found once. Sequenced here: CD4+ T cells from PBMCs cultured with HCoV-229E spike peptides, sampled before COVID-19 vaccination. The receptors here all came from a human donor who received a COVID-19 vaccine.

This chain uses TRBV3-1 (or the pseudogene TRBV3-2) with TRBJ1-2; possible D gene TRBD1, 5 bases. Germline values: CDR1 LGHDT, CDR2 YNNKEL (reference sequence). The CDR3 length is 14 residues. The V and J ends lost 5 bases and 7 bases respectively, with 17 bases between them. Here the CDR3 reads CASSYPEGLGGYTF. CDR3 nucleotides: TGTGCCAGCAGCTACCCTGAGGGGCTCGGTGGCTACACCTTC.

This clone has just a few counts. The V call is TRBV2, the J call TRBJ2-2; 8 nucleotides match TRBD1. J gave up 7 bases and V 6 bases, and 7 bases lay outside the gene matches. Per germline, CDR1 SNHLY and CDR2 FYNNEI. The CDR3 loop spans 14 amino acids. CDR3 sequence: CASRVRGPGGELFF. The DNA of the CDR3 is TGTGCCAGCAGGGTCAGGGGGCCGGGCGGGGAGCTGTTTTTT. The full variable domain, rest sourced from reference TRBV2 and TRBJ2-2, is EPEVTQTPSHQVTQMGQEVILRCVPISNHLYFYWYRQILGQKVEFLVSFYNNEISEKSEIFDDQFSVERPDGSNFTLKIRSTKLEDSAMYFCASRVRGPGGELFFGEGSRLTVL.